Following are 22 T cell receptor beta chains from one sample sequenced in a study of vaccination effects on CD4 cells after COVID-19. Antigen-specific CD4+ T cells expanded by the ViraFEST assay with viral peptide pools were then sequenced. On roughly day 10 of culture, CD4+ T cells were separated out. Vaccine recipients had no previous SARS-CoV-2 infection; their nucleocapsid antibodies were negative. For these TCRs, the target antigens are not known. Only in-frame clones appear in the TCRdb table, and some are missing; sequencing was by immunoSEQ multiplex PCR. Among 50,000 to 65,000 clones listed, more than 70% were seen once. The sequencing here drew on CD4+ T cells from PBMCs cultured with HCoV-OC43 spike peptides, taken before COVID-19 vaccination. As for subset: HCoV-OC43 spike overlapping peptide pool stimulation. These receptors were obtained from a human donor who received a COVID-19 vaccine.

The V and J genes are TRBV28 and TRBJ1-1; no clear D. Per the germline V gene, CDR1 is MDHEN and CDR2 is SYDVKM. The CDR3 consists of 13 residues. V was shortened by 8 bases and J by 0 bases, with 10 bases between the two germline ends. CDR3 sequence (DNA): TGTGCCAGCGGTGCAGTAATGAACACTGAAGCTTTCTTT. Its translation is CASGAVMNTEAFF.

This chain uses TRBV5-3 with TRBJ1-2; D not resolved. TRBV5-3 qualifies as an ORF whose function is uncertain. The CDR3 is 13 residues long. Trimming took off 0 bases at V and 6 bases at J, with 9 bases between the two ends. This CDR3 is CARSLARFDGYTF. As DNA, the CDR3 is TGTGCCAGAAGCTTGGCCCGGTTCGATGGCTACACCTTC.

This chain links TRBV5-4 with TRBJ2-2; 9 bases are shared with TRBD2. From germline, CDR1 is SGHNT and CDR2 YYREEE (reference sequence). With V trimmed by 4 bases and J by 4 bases, 8 bases remained unmatched. The CDR3 is 16 residues long. The CDR3 bases are TGTGCCAGCAGCGTGCCTAGCGGGGCCGTCACCGGGGAGCTGTTTTTT. It encodes CASSVPSGAVTGELFF.

The V and J genes are TRBV28 and TRBJ1-2, with D uncertain. CDR3 size: 16 residues. CDR1 and CDR2 from the germline V gene are MDHEN and SYDVKM. Trimming removed 2 bases at V and 2 bases at J, with 15 bases between. In nucleotides, the CDR3 is TGTGCCAGCAGTTTAAGGGTTTCTAACTCAAACTATGGCTACACCTTC. It translates to CASSLRVSNSNYGYTF.

The CDR3 DNA sequence: TGTGCCAGCAGCCAGGACAGGTTTGTTGGGGCCAACGTCCTGACTTTC. Protein sequence: CASSQDRFVGANVLTF. The J gene is TRBJ2-6, the V gene TRBV27, with TRBD1 identical over 7 bases. The junction had 8 bases not matched to a gene; V was cut back by 6 bases and J by 3 bases. Germline CDR1 and CDR2: MNHEY and SMNVEV (reference sequence). CDR3 length equals 16 residues. The entire variable domain, with the rest obtained from reference TRBV27 and TRBJ2-6, is as follows: EAQVTQNPRYLITVTGKKLTVTCSQNMNHEYMSWYRQDPGLGLRQIYYSMNVEVTDKGDVPEGYKVSRKEKRNFPLILESPSPNQTSLYFCASSQDRFVGANVLTFGAGSRLTVL.

This sequence joins TRBV27 and TRBJ1-6; D remains unclear. CDR1 MNHEY and CDR2 SMNVEV come from the germline V gene (reference sequence). CDR3 length equals 15 residues. V was shortened by 2 bases and J by 1 base, with 6 bases between the two germline ends. The CDR3 sequence: CASSLRASYNSPLHF. CDR3 DNA sequence: TGTGCCAGCAGTTTACGGGCGTCCTATAATTCACCCCTCCACTTT.

The V and J genes are TRBV5-1 and TRBJ1-2; D perhaps matches TRBD1 (6 bases). Germline V lookup: CDR1 SGHRS, CDR2 YFSETQ. The CDR3 has 14 residues. With 8 bases removed from V and 4 bases from J, the gap between germline ends came to 18 bases. CDR3 sequence (DNA): TGCGCCAGTGAAACAAAGGGGGATTTCTATGGCTACACCTTC. It translates to CASETKGDFYGYTF.

The chain uses TRBV7-9 and TRBJ2-5, with TRBD2 matching 11 bases. The germline gives CDR1 SEHNR, CDR2 FQNEAQ (reference sequence). This CDR3 has 16 residues. V shed 1 base and J 5 bases; nucleotides not matched to a gene: 6. The CDR3 sequence is CASSLGLAGSGETQYF. In DNA form, the CDR3 reads TGTGCCAGCAGCTTAGGACTAGCGGGGAGCGGTGAGACCCAGTACTTC.

This sequence joins TRBV3-1 (or the pseudogene TRBV3-2) and TRBJ1-2, with TRBD1 identical over 8 bases. Germline V gene sequence: CDR1 LGHDT, CDR2 YNNKEL (reference sequence). The ends lost 4 bases at V and 6 bases at J; junction bases unmatched: 4. The CDR3 is 13 residues long. In DNA, the CDR3 is TGTGCCAGCAGCCCCAGGACAGGGAATGGCTACACCTTC. Its translation: CASSPRTGNGYTF.

This CDR3 reads CASSRGQGSGLNTEAFF. CDR3 DNA: TGCGCCAGCAGCAGGGGACAGGGGAGCGGACTGAACACTGAAGCTTTCTTT. The chain joins TRBV5-1 to TRBJ1-1; 10 nucleotides match TRBD1. CDR1 and CDR2 (germline): SGHRS, YFSETQ. J was trimmed by 0 bases and V by 4 bases; bases with no gene match: 9. This CDR3 region has 17 residues.

CDR3: CASSSGENYGYTF. CDR3 nucleotides: TGCGCCAGCAGCTCCGGGGAGAACTATGGCTACACCTTC. The chain employs TRBV5-1 and TRBJ1-2; unclear D gene. In germline, CDR1 is SGHRS, CDR2 YFSETQ. V was trimmed by 3 bases and J by 2 bases, leaving 8 bases between them. The CDR3 is made up of 13 amino acids.

This clone is a singleton in its sample. The chain employs TRBV20-1 and TRBJ1-2; no reliable D call. The CDR3 has 11 amino acids. CDR1 is DFQATT, CDR2 SNEGSKA, per germline (reference sequence). V gave up 6 bases and J gave up 5 bases, with 10 bases separating them. CDR3 amino acids: CSASTGYGYTF. The CDR3 region has the DNA TGCAGTGCGTCCACGGGGTATGGCTACACCTTC.

This chain uses TRBV19 with TRBJ1-2; no definite D call. Germline CDR1 is LNHDA and CDR2 is SQIVND (reference sequence). Trimming shortened V by 0 bases and J by 8 bases, and 13 bases separated the two germline ends. The CDR3 is 14 amino acids. CDR3 region: CASSIDGRYNGYTF. In DNA, the CDR3 is TGTGCCAGTAGTATAGATGGCAGATACAACGGCTACACCTTC.

The rearrangement links TRBV7-3 to TRBJ1-1; weak D call: TRBD1 (5 bases). V lost 2 bases to trimming and J lost 1 base, with 11 bases between them. This CDR3 has 15 amino acids. Germline loops: CDR1 SGHTA, CDR2 FQGTGA. As DNA, the CDR3 is TGTGCCAGCAGCTTATCAGGGCAGGCGAACACTGAAGCTTTCTTT. Translation: CASSLSGQANTEAFF.

This clone showed up just a few times. The chain links TRBV5-3 to TRBJ1-2; unclear D gene. TRBV5-3 is recorded as an ORF, its role being uncertain. The V end lost 1 base, the J end lost 4 bases, and 11 bases lay between the germline ends. The CDR3 covers 14 residues. CDR3 nucleotide sequence: TGTGCCAGAAGCTTGTTCCCACACCTCTATGGCTACACCTTC. Protein sequence: CARSLFPHLYGYTF.

The chain is built from TRBV5-1 and TRBJ1-1; D possibly corresponds to TRBD1 (6 bases). The CDR3 totals 18 residues. Deletions cut 2 bases from V and 0 bases from J, with 20 bases between. Germline CDR1 SGHRS, CDR2 YFSETQ. The CDR3 region has the DNA TGCGCCAGCAGCTTAACCCCTCAGGGGAATGCCGTGAACACTGAAGCTTTCTTT. Protein product: CASSLTPQGNAVNTEAFF.

The chain is built from TRBV6-4 and TRBJ2-7, with D perhaps matching TRBD2 (5 bases). The CDR3 loop spans 13 amino acids. Germline V gives CDR1 MRHNA, CDR2 SNTAGT. Trimming took off 2 bases at V and 0 bases at J, with 5 bases between the two ends. The CDR3 DNA follows: TGTGCCAGCAGTGACCGGGGCTCCTACGAGCAGTACGTC. Translating it yields CASSDRGSYEQYV.

V and J are TRBV5-1 and TRBJ2-3, with unresolved D. Germline V gives CDR1 SGHRS, CDR2 YFSETQ. Trimming left V 1 base short and J 6 bases short, with 6 bases between. This CDR3 has 12 residues. The CDR3 loop reads CASSLSQDTQYF. The DNA for the CDR3 is TGCGCCAGCAGCTTGTCACAGGATACGCAGTATTTT.

Note on this clone: One end of the junction fails to match germline, which may point to a read error. This rearrangement joins TRBV5-1 to TRBJ1-1; D possibly corresponds to TRBD1 (6 bases). This CDR3 is built from 13 residues. The germline gives CDR1 SGHRS, CDR2 YFSETQ. In DNA form, the CDR3 reads TGCGCCAGCAGCTGGGTCGGGGCGAATGACAGGCTCTTT. Residues: CASSWVGANDRLF.

V and J are TRBV5-5 and TRBJ1-5, with D hard to call. The CDR3 is 14 residues long. The germline V and J ends were trimmed by 0 bases and 7 bases, with 11 bases remaining between them. Germline CDR1 and CDR2: SGHKS and YYEKEE (reference sequence). The CDR3 sequence is CASSLATGGQPQHF. For the CDR3, the DNA is TGTGCCAGCAGCTTGGCCACGGGAGGCCAGCCCCAGCATTTT. The variable domain in full, with the rest retrieved from reference TRBV5-5 and TRBJ1-5, is DAGVTQSPTHLIKTRGQQVTLRCSPISGHKSVSWYQQVLGQGPQFIFQYYEKEERGRGNFPDRFSARQFPNYSSELNVNALLLGDSALYLCASSLATGGQPQHFGDGTRLSIL.

In this sample, this clone turned up once. The rearrangement joins TRBV4-1 to TRBJ1-4; D gene unclear. Between the trimmed V and J ends, which lost 3 bases and 8 bases, there was a span of 7 bases. Germline CDR1 is MGHRA and CDR2 is YSYEKL. The CDR3 spans 12 residues. The CDR3 nucleotides are TGCGCCAGCAGCCAGCCCCAGGAAAAACTGTTTTTT. It is translated as CASSQPQEKLFF.

The chain uses TRBV18 and TRBJ2-7; D is possibly TRBD2 (6 bases). The CDR3 totals 14 residues. V lost 1 base and J 1 base, leaving 8 bases between the germline ends. The germline CDR1 and CDR2 sequences are KGHSH and LQKENI. The CDR3 is CASSPRGESYEQYV. The DNA of the CDR3 is TGTGCCAGCTCACCACGGGGGGAATCCTACGAGCAGTACGTC.